The T cell receptor (beta chain) described here comes from a study of OX40 agonist ivuxolimab in advanced cancers. At the level of the whole study: Ivuxolimab, which targeted the costimulatory receptor OX40 (CD134), was an agonistic, fully human IgG2 monoclonal antibody. Of the roughly 51 patients in dose escalation, about 20 had hepatocellular carcinoma, about 15 had melanoma, 9 had renal cell carcinoma and 9 had head and neck cancer. Patients were allowed to have had prior anti-PD-1, anti-PD-L1 or anti-CTLA-4 therapy, and 40% of the dose-escalation patients had been treated with checkpoint inhibitors. Intravenous ivuxolimab was administered to patients every 2 weeks at six dose levels: 0.01, 0.1, 0.3, 1.5, 3 and 10 mg/kg. A male proportion of around 80% and a mean age of approximately 62 years, ranging from roughly 20 to 80, were recorded for the dose-escalation cohort. The point of sequencing TCRbeta in the periphery was to test whether ivuxolimab changed TCR sequence diversity and drove clonal T-cell expansion. Three dose-escalation patients achieved partial responses, one with hepatocellular carcinoma and two with cutaneous melanoma. The monotherapy dose-escalation portion (N ≈ 57 patients) of the phase I ivuxolimab trial is reported in the paper. What the research found in general, with its limitations: Clonal expansion of both CD4+ and CD8+ blood T cells was observed from baseline to week 6 at doses 0.1 to 3.0 mg/kg. After ivuxolimab, more expanded clones were found on average in CD8+ T cells than in CD4+ T cells. The antigen specificity of the clonally expanded peripheral T cells was not determined. Low levels of normalized T-cell clonal expansion were also seen in some nonresponding patients. In the 0.1-3.0 mg/kg groups, partial responders had among the lowest normalized peripheral clonal expansion, particularly in CD8+ T cells.

In regard to this clone: This receptor's antigen is unknown. Nothing much larger sits one base from this clone, and base qualities are not available.

Patients with autoimmune disease history or receiving systemic immunosuppression were excluded from the trial. Peripheral blood for TCR sequencing was drawn from every dose cohort at baseline, at cycle 4 day 1 and at cycle 7 day 1. The samples were drawn from a first-in-human, open-label, multicenter phase I dose-escalation trial of ivuxolimab. Adults with locally advanced or metastatic melanoma, renal cell carcinoma, hepatocellular carcinoma or head and neck squamous cell carcinoma were enrolled in the trial. Before TCR sequencing, CD4+ and CD8+ T cells were separately sorted from peripheral blood. The CDR3 runs 15 residues from the cysteine to the phenylalanine. CDR3 DNA is the only sequence kept; it has 45 bases, read in frame from the first base. Relative to germline, V is 0 bases shorter and J is 6 bases shorter, with 14 bases between their ends. The germline V gene specifies ENHRY as CDR1 and SYGVKD as CDR2.

For sequencing of the TCRbeta CDR3 region, genomic DNA was extracted from the sorted cells. TCRbeta CDR3 regions were sequenced using the immunoSEQ Assay. As stored in TCRdb, this immuneACCESS dataset retains in-frame rearrangements with V and J assigned. A fraction of the clones does not appear; measured against another copy, unresolved V genes explain less than half of the discrepancy, and the remainder lacks a known reason. The sample data list 50,000 to 75,000 clones, and 86% of these were observed just once. The ten largest clonotypes hold around 0.6% of the sample. This clonotype was obtained from an adult with an advanced solid tumor such as melanoma, head and neck, liver or kidney cancer. This receptor chain uses TRBV10-3 and TRBJ1-1, and TRBD1 may be the D gene, going by 6 matching bases. The specimen comprised CD4+ or CD8+ T cells sorted from blood, sampled in a trial of the OX40 agonist ivuxolimab. CDR3 protein: CAISESTGGFAEAFF. The bases read TGTGCCATCAGTGAGTCGACGGGGGGCTTCGCTGAAGCTTTCTTT.